This is a list of T cell receptor beta chains from one sample in a study of cytomegalovirus exposure and HLA in healthy donors. Data came from immunoSEQ multiplex PCR; TCRdb stores just in-frame clones and leaves some out. The table has approximately 88,000 clones, more than 60% seen once. Sequences were obtained from PBMCs. The receptors were gathered from a man over 45 in good health and CMV-seropositive. CDR3s include the opening cysteine and the closing phenylalanine or tryptophan. Fields, in order: CDR3 DNA, CDR3 protein, J gene, clone size, V gene, D gene. A D gene is named only where the DNA matches it firmly. Only some rows state a clone size, as once, few, many or a class for expanded clones.

TGTGCCAGCAGTTCCGGACAGGGCGCCAATCAGCCCCAGCATTTT CASSSGQGANQPQHF TRBJ1-5 few TRBV27 TRBD1
TGTGCCAGCACACGGGGGGACACTGAAGCTTTCTTT CASTRGDTEAFF TRBJ1-1 . TRBV13 .
TGTGCCCGTCGACAGGGGCCTAATTCACCCCTCCACTTT CARRQGPNSPLHF TRBJ1-6 . TRBV30 TRBD1
TGTGCCAGCAGCCAACCGGGGGGGAGAGAGCAGTACTTC CASSQPGGREQYF TRBJ2-7 . TRBV14 TRBD2
TGTGCCAGCAGCCGTGCCGGGGGGCCCACAGATACGCAGTATTTT CASSRAGGPTDTQYF TRBJ2-3 . TRBV4-2 .
TGTGCCACCAGCAGAGATTCGACTCTCCGGCGGGAGACCCAGTACTTC CATSRDSTLRRETQYF TRBJ2-5 . TRBV15 .
TGTGCCAGCAGCAAAGAAGCAGCTAATTACGCAGGGGGGTCCTACGAGCAGTACTTC CASSKEAANYAGGSYEQYF TRBJ2-7 . TRBV21-1 .
TGTGCCAGTAGTCCGTGGGGACAGGGCAATCAGCCCCAGCATTTT CASSPWGQGNQPQHF TRBJ1-5 . TRBV19 TRBD1
TGTGCCAGCAGCGTAGACGGGGGGGCGAAATCACCCCTCCACTTT CASSVDGGAKSPLHF TRBJ1-6 few TRBV9 .
TGTGCCAGCAGGTCCGTGGCCGACTCTGGAAACACCATATATTTT CASRSVADSGNTIYF TRBJ1-3 once TRBV25-1 .
TGCAGCGGGGGGGACGGAGCTCCTGACGAGCAGTACTTC CSGGDGAPDEQYF TRBJ2-7 . TRBV29-1 .
TGTGCCAGCAGCGTGTCTCCTGGGCCCATAGAGACCCAGTACTTC CASSVSPGPIETQYF TRBJ2-5 . TRBV9 .
TGTGCCATCGGGAGAGGAACAGGGGGTGATGGAAACACCATATATTTT CAIGRGTGGDGNTIYF TRBJ1-3 . TRBV10-3 TRBD1
TGTGCCAGTAGTGGGGGGGGCGCCCCTAGGGAGCAGTACTTC CASSGGGAPREQYF TRBJ2-7 . TRBV19 .
TGTGCCAGCCGACAGAGCTCCTACAATGAGCAGTTCTTC CASRQSSYNEQFF TRBJ2-1 . TRBV28 .
TGTGCCAGCAGTTACATCGGGACAGGGAACTATGGCTACACCTTC CASSYIGTGNYGYTF TRBJ1-2 . TRBV6-6 TRBD1
TGTGCCAGCAGCTTCGGAGGGGCACCGACCTACGAGCAGTACTTC CASSFGGAPTYEQYF TRBJ2-7 . TRBV11-1 .
TGTGCCAGCAGCCAGGGGGCCTACGAGCAGTACTTC CASSQGAYEQYF TRBJ2-7 . TRBV7-2 TRBD1
TGCGCCAGCAGCCCCAGACAGGGTATGGCCGAGCAGTACTTC CASSPRQGMAEQYF TRBJ2-7 few TRBV4-1 TRBD1
TGTGCCAGTAGGTTGGACGGGGGCACTGAAGCTTTCTTT CASRLDGGTEAFF TRBJ1-1 . TRBV7-9 .
TGTGCCAGCACCCCCCACTCTGGGGCCAACGTCCTGACTTTC CASTPHSGANVLTF TRBJ2-6 once TRBV9 .
TGCGCCAGCAGCCAAGATCCCAGGAACCAAGAGACCCAGTACTTC CASSQDPRNQETQYF TRBJ2-5 . TRBV4-1 .